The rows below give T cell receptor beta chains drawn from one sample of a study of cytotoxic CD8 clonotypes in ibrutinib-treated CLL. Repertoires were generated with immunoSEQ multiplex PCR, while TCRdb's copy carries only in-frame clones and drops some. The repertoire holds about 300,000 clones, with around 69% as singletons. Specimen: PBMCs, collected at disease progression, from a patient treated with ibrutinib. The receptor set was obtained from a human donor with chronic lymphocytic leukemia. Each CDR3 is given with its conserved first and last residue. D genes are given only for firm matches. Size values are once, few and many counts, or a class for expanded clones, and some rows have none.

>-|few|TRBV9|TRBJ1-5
CASSVGRDHQPQHF
TGTGCCAGCAGCGTCGGCCGGGACCATCAGCCCCAGCATTTT
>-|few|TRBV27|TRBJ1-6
CASSLRGNSPLHF
TGTGCCAGCAGTTTAAGGGGGAATTCACCCCTCCACTTT
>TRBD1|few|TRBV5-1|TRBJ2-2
CASSPTGALIHTGELFF
TGCGCCAGCAGTCCGACAGGGGCCCTCATTCACACCGGGGAGCTGTTTTTT
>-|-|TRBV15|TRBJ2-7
CATSGGNSYEQYF
TGTGCCACCAGCGGGGGGAACTCCTACGAGCAGTACTTC
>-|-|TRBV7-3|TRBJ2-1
CASSLIPINEQFF
TGTGCCAGCAGCTTAATCCCCATCAATGAGCAGTTCTTC
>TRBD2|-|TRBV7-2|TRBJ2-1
CASSFLAGAGYNEQFF
TGTGCCAGCAGCTTTCTGGCGGGAGCGGGATACAATGAGCAGTTCTTC
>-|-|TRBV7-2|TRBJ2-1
CASSLDRSSYNEQFF
TGTGCCAGCAGCTTAGACCGGAGCTCCTACAATGAGCAGTTCTTC
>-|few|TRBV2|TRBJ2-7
CASSEGGPTYEQYF
TGTGCCAGCAGTGAAGGGGGACCCACCTACGAGCAGTACTTC
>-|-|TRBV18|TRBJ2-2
CASSRTGELFF
TGTGCCAGCTCAAGGACCGGGGAGCTGTTTTTT
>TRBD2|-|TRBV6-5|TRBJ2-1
CASRGSGRDYNEQFF
TGTGCCAGCAGAGGGAGCGGGAGGGATTACAATGAGCAGTTCTTC
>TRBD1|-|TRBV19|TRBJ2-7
CASRRTGVYEQYF
TGTGCCAGTAGACGAACAGGGGTCTACGAGCAGTACTTC
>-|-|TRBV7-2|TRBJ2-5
CASSLPWTVQETQYF
TGTGCCAGCAGCTTACCCTGGACAGTACAAGAGACCCAGTACTTC
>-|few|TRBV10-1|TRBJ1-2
CASSDAGYGYTF
TGCGCCAGCAGTGATGCGGGGTATGGCTACACCTTC
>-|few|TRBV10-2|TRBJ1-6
CASSESKSPLHF
TGCGCCAGCAGTGAGTCGAAGTCACCCCTCCACTTT
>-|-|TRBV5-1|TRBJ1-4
CASSFGIALGEKLFF
TGCGCCAGCAGCTTCGGCATCGCGCTCGGTGAAAAACTGTTTTTT
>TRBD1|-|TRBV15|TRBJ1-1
CATSRERTGGSTEAFF
TGTGCCACCAGCAGAGAGAGGACAGGGGGCTCTACTGAAGCTTTCTTT
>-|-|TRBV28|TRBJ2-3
CASSSYTDTQYF
TGTGCCAGCAGTTCGTACACAGATACGCAGTATTTT
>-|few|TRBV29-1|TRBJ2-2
CSVDLGYTGELFF
TGCAGCGTTGATCTAGGATACACCGGGGAGCTGTTTTTT
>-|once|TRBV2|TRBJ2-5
CASSDVGRGEAQYF
TGTGCCAGCAGTGATGTTGGCAGGGGAGAGGCCCAGTACTTC
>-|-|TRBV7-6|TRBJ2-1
CASSSGEANEQFF
TGTGCCAGCAGCAGCGGCGAGGCCAATGAGCAGTTCTTC
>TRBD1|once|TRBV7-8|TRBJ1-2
CASSTGDRGRGGYTF
TGTGCCAGCAGCACCGGGGACAGGGGGAGGGGTGGCTACACCTTC
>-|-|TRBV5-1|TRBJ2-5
CASSWRGLWYQETQYF
TGCGCCAGCAGCTGGCGGGGACTGTGGTACCAAGAGACCCAGTACTTC
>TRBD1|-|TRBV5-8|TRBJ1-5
CASSWTGGAGQPQHF
TGTGCCAGCAGCTGGACAGGGGGCGCAGGGCAGCCCCAGCATTTT
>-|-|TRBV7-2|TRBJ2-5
CASSLDSQETQYF
TGTGCCAGCAGCTTAGACTCTCAAGAGACCCAGTACTTC
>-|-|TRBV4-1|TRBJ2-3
CASSQEGSRTDTQYF
TGCGCCAGCAGCCAAGAGGGGTCGCGCACAGATACGCAGTATTTT
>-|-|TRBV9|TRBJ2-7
CASSVGFDSSYEQYF
TGTGCCAGCAGCGTAGGTTTTGACAGTTCCTACGAGCAGTACTTC
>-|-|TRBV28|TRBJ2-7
CASSRAYEQYF
TGTGCCAGCAGTAGGGCTTACGAGCAGTACTTC
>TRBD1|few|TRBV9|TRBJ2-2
CASNRDRATGELFF
TGTGCCAGTAACCGGGACAGGGCGACCGGGGAGCTGTTTTTT
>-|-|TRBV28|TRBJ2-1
CASSLPPHSKRAVGEQFF
TGTGCCAGCAGTTTACCCCCTCACTCCAAGCGGGCGGTCGGGGAGCAGTTCTTC
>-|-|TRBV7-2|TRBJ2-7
CASSFRQVKIHEQYF
TGTGCCAGCAGCTTCCGACAGGTGAAGATCCACGAGCAGTACTTC
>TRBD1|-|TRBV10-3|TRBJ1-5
CAISESIPGTGGDQPQHF
TGTGCCATCAGTGAGTCGATTCCCGGGACAGGGGGCGATCAGCCCCAGCATTTT
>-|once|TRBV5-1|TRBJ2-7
CASSLAYSYEQYF
TGCGCCAGCAGCTTAGCTTACTCCTACGAGCAGTACTTC
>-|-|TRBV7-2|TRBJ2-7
CASSLSPQNEQYF
TGTGCCAGCAGCCTGTCGCCCCAGAACGAGCAGTACTTC
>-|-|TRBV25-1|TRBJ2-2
CASSRRRDTGELFF
TGTGCCAGCAGTCGGAGACGGGACACCGGGGAGCTGTTTTTT
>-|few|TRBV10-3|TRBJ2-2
CAITLGGTGELFF
TGTGCCATCACTTTAGGGGGGACCGGGGAGCTGTTTTTT
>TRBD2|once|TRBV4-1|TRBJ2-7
CASSQVVLAGNSYEQYF
TGCGCCAGCAGCCAAGTCGTCCTAGCGGGGAACTCCTACGAGCAGTACTTC
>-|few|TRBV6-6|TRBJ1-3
CASVYRRANTIYF
TGTGCCAGCGTTTATCGACGGGCAAACACCATATATTTT
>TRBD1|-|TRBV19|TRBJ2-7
CASSPGTGPSYEQYF
TGTGCCAGTAGTCCGGGGACAGGGCCCTCCTACGAGCAGTACTTC
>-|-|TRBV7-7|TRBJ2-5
CASSLGQQYQETQYF
TGTGCCAGCAGCCTGGGACAACAGTACCAAGAGACCCAGTACTTC
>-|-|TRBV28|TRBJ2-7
CASSNRAGGRGEQYF
TGTGCCAGCAGCAATAGGGCCGGGGGCCGGGGCGAGCAGTACTTC
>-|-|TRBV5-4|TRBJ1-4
CASSSGQFSEKLFF
TGTGCCAGCAGTTCGGGACAATTCTCTGAAAAACTGTTTTTT
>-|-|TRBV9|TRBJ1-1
CASSSTGQNTEAFF
TGTGCCAGCAGCTCGACGGGACAGAACACTGAAGCTTTCTTT
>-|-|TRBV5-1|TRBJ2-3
CASSFGLAQDTQYF
TGCGCCAGCAGCTTTGGCTTAGCCCAGGATACGCAGTATTTT
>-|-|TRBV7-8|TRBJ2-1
CASSLATWRVYNEQFF
TGTGCCAGCAGCTTAGCGACTTGGCGGGTATACAATGAGCAGTTCTTC
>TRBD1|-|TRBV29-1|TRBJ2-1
CSVGQGLFDEQFF
TGCAGCGTTGGACAGGGGCTTTTTGATGAGCAGTTCTTC
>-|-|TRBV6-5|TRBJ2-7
CASARGVTGFHEQYF
TGTGCCAGCGCTCGGGGTGTGACGGGATTCCACGAGCAGTACTTC
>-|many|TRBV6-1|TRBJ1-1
CASSGRLGWDTEAFF
TGTGCCAGCAGTGGAAGACTGGGGTGGGACACTGAAGCTTTCTTT
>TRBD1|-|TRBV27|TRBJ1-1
CASSVRQGSEAFF
TGTGCCAGCAGTGTCAGACAGGGATCCGAAGCTTTCTTT
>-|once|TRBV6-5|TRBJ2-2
CASSYNHGELFF
TGTGCCAGCAGTTACAATCACGGGGAGCTGTTTTTT
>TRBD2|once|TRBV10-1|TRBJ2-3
CASSRTSGALGDTQYF
TGCGCCAGCAGTAGGACTAGCGGGGCCTTAGGAGATACGCAGTATTTT
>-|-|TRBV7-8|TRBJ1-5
CASSGGSPGLQPQHF
TGTGCCAGCAGCGGAGGTTCTCCCGGCCTTCAGCCCCAGCATTTT